This T cell receptor (beta chain) comes out of a study of blood T cell repertoires in COVID-19. Trimming removed 1 base from V and 2 bases from J, with 8 bases in between. Per the germline V gene, CDR1 is LNHNV and CDR2 is YYDKDF (reference sequence). The CDR3 is made up of 14 amino acids. The method was immunoSEQ multiplex PCR; TCRdb's version includes in-frame clones alone and lacks a portion of them. Of approximately 150,000 clones detected, around 80% appear once; the ten largest clones hold nearly 15%. The receptor was derived from a middle-aged man who had recovered from COVID-19. The sequencing input was PBMCs or T cells enriched from blood (not recorded which). The chain links TRBV15 to TRBJ1-1; a weak D match, TRBD1 (5 bases). This chain's CDR3 is CATSRATENTEAFF. CDR3 bases: TGTGCCACCAGCAGAGCGACAGAAAACACTGAAGCTTTCTTT.